The sequence of this TCR beta chain was determined in a study of cytomegalovirus exposure and HLA in healthy donors. Note on this clone: The antigen is unknown.

A multiplex PCR was run with 60 Vbeta primers and 13 Jbeta primers. Sequenced by immunoSEQ multiplex PCR; TCRdb stores in-frame clones only, minus some. The sample includes about 82,000 clones, 63% of them seen just once. V shed 2 bases, J shed 7 bases, and the junction held 9 bases outside the gene matches. Germline V gene sequence: CDR1 SNHLY, CDR2 FYNNEI. This CDR3 contains 15 residues. Broader study findings: Likely technical artifact: a cluster of highly shared sequence variants. Later on, a genetic analysis was performed. It linked a missense variant in DCLRE1C with V- and J-gene trimming of TCR beta. It was taken for granted in presence/absence analyses that sequencing depth across donors was roughly uniform.

The chain uses TRBV2 and TRBJ2-7; TRBD1 matches 9 bases. Sequencing was carried out using PBMCs. This receptor was identified in a woman aged 40 to 55 in good health and CMV-seropositive. CDR3 sequence reads: CASSESGTGTGEQYF. The CDR3 DNA is TGTGCCAGCAGTGAATCCGGGACAGGGACGGGGGAGCAGTACTTC.